The entry below gives a single T cell receptor (beta chain) sequence along with its context. V lost 8 bases to trimming and J lost 4 bases; unmatched junction nucleotides: 6. CDR3 length: 14 amino acids. In germline, CDR1 is LNHDA, CDR2 SQIVND (reference sequence). This specimen belongs to a study of cytomegalovirus exposure and HLA in healthy donors. Vbeta (60) and Jbeta (13) primers were used in the PCR. Assay used: immunoSEQ multiplex PCR; TCRdb lists only in-frame clones, some missing. Found here are under 130,000 clones, under 85% of them singletons; the top ten hold 4%. The source of this sequence is a man aged 50 or older in good health and CMV-seropositive. The genes are TRBV19 and TRBJ1-5; 9 bases are a match to TRBD1. Sequenced material: PBMCs. The CDR3 sequence: CASVTGGINQPQHF. In DNA, the CDR3 is TGTGCCAGTGTGACAGGGGGGATAAATCAGCCCCAGCATTTT.